This is a list of T cell receptor beta chains from one sample in a study of response to subunit inactivated influenza vaccine. TCRdb analysed the RT-PCR reads with MiXCR anew, one entry per CDR3 protein. The sample lists 450,000 to 600,000 distinct CDR3 sequences; 6.5% to 8% were seen once. The sequencing used PBMCs from blood, collected less than 30 months after vaccination. These TCRs come from a man aged 50 to 75 who received an inactivated influenza vaccine. The CDR3 runs from the conserved cysteine through the conserved F or W. The D gene is left open where the match is weak. Expanded clones are given a class, and other clones once, few, many or no size at all.

size,V,J,D,CDR3,DNA
many,TRBV20-1,TRBJ2-5,TRBD2,CSARPRTSGSTQYF,TGCAGTGCTAGGCCCCGAACTAGCGGCTCGACCCAGTACTTC
NA,TRBV5-1,TRBJ1-4,TRBD1,CASSSQGANEKLFF,TGCGCCAGCAGCTCCCAGGGGGCTAATGAAAAACTGTTTTTT
few,TRBV7-6,TRBJ1-1,NA,CASSLARDSTEAFF,TGTGCCAGCAGCTTAGCTAGAGACTCCACTGAAGCTTTCTTT
NA,TRBV6-2/TRBV6-3,TRBJ2-7,TRBD2,CASSYDGTTGEQYF,TGTGCCAGCAGTTACGACGGGACTACAGGCGAGCAGTACTTC
many,TRBV7-9,TRBJ2-5,NA,CASSLKQGARETQYF,TGTGCCAGCAGCTTAAAACAGGGTGCTCGCGAGACCCAGTACTTC
few,TRBV20-1,TRBJ1-1,NA,CSAKTGGNTEAFF,TGCAGTGCTAAGACAGGCGGTAACACTGAAGCTTTCTTT
few,TRBV20-1,TRBJ2-3,NA,CSARLTHPPPQDTQYF,TGCAGTGCTAGGCTGACTCATCCCCCACCACAAGATACGCAGTATTTT
NA,TRBV6-5,TRBJ2-5,NA,CASSKSVRETQYF,TGTGCCAGCAGTAAATCAGTACGAGAGACCCAGTACTTC
NA,TRBV4-3,TRBJ2-1,TRBD1,CASSQGQGWNEQFF,TGCGCCAGCAGCCAGGGACAGGGATGGAATGAGCAGTTCTTC
few,TRBV25-1,TRBJ2-4,NA,CASSPTESMDIQYF,TGTGCCAGCAGCCCGACGGAGTCCATGGACATTCAGTACTTC
few,TRBV5-6,TRBJ2-1,TRBD1,CASSSWTGREQFF,TGTGCCAGCAGCTCGTGGACAGGGCGTGAGCAGTTCTTC
many,TRBV5-1,TRBJ2-7,NA,CASSLGGLDFDEQYF,TGCGCCAGCAGCCTTGGCGGGCTTGATTTCGACGAGCAGTACTTC
many,TRBV5-5,TRBJ1-5,NA,CASSLVGSGNQPQHF,TGTGCCAGCAGCTTGGTGGGATCTGGCAATCAGCCCCAGCATTTT
NA,TRBV7-3,TRBJ2-7,NA,CASSCRVYEQYF,TGTGCCAGCAGCTGCCGAGTCTACGAGCAGTACTTC
NA,TRBV6-2/TRBV6-3,TRBJ2-7,TRBD2,CAGDGGLVDYEQYF,TGTGCCGGAGATGGAGGACTAGTAGACTACGAGCAGTACTTC
many,TRBV6-2/TRBV6-3,TRBJ1-2,TRBD1,CASRPTGRIYGYTF,TGTGCCAGCAGGCCGACAGGGAGGATCTATGGCTACACCTTC
NA,TRBV9,TRBJ2-2,TRBD1,CASRARDRGLIGELFF,TGTGCCAGCAGAGCCCGGGACAGGGGTCTGATCGGGGAGCTGTTTTTT
NA,TRBV3-1,TRBJ2-1,NA,CASSQVRGFYNEQFF,TGTGCCAGCAGCCAAGTGAGGGGTTTCTACAATGAGCAGTTCTTC
many,TRBV12-3/TRBV12-4,TRBJ2-1,NA,CASSFRGLPTFSSYNEQFF,TGTGCCAGCAGTTTCCGGGGACTGCCCACCTTTAGCTCCTACAATGAGCAGTTCTTC
NA,TRBV4-3,TRBJ2-7,NA,CASSQEPDTAYEQYF,TGCGCCAGCAGCCAAGAGCCGGACACAGCCTACGAGCAGTACTTC
NA,TRBV9,TRBJ2-3,NA,CASSVTPMETDTQYF,TGTGCCAGCAGCGTGACCCCGATGGAGACAGATACGCAGTATTTT
few,TRBV7-2,TRBJ1-5,NA,CASSLGRNRYSNQPQHF,TGTGCCAGCAGCTTGGGACGGAACCGCTATAGCAATCAGCCCCAGCATTTT
NA,TRBV6-5,TRBJ2-3,TRBD2,CASSSSGSGDTQYF,TGTGCCAGCAGTTCTAGCGGGAGCGGGGATACGCAGTATTTT
few,TRBV7-9,TRBJ2-3,NA,CASSFGRAPGSDTQYF,TGTGCCAGCAGCTTTGGAAGGGCCCCAGGTTCAGATACGCAGTATTTT
few,TRBV24-1,TRBJ2-3,TRBD1,CATSRQGAGTDTQYF,TGTGCCACCAGTCGACAGGGGGCTGGCACAGATACGCAGTATTTT
many,TRBV20-1,TRBJ2-7,NA,CSAPPRGRNSYEQYF,TGCAGTGCTCCACCCAGGGGACGAAACTCCTACGAGCAGTACTTC
many,TRBV12-3/TRBV12-4,TRBJ2-5,NA,CASSSGTHQETQYF,TGTGCCAGCAGCTCCGGGACACACCAAGAGACCCAGTACTTC
many,TRBV10-3,TRBJ1-5,NA,CAISGSDQPQHF,TGTGCCATCAGTGGTTCGGATCAGCCCCAGCATTTT
NA,TRBV20-1,TRBJ2-1,TRBD2,CSADPGLTNEQFF,TGCAGTGCCGACCCGGGACTAACTAATGAGCAGTTCTTC
few,TRBV28,TRBJ2-7,NA,CASSSLLSGGLYEQYF,TGTGCCAGCAGTTCTCTGCTTAGCGGAGGACTCTACGAGCAGTACTTC
few,TRBV20-1,TRBJ2-3,NA,CSARTRGDSTDTQYF,TGCAGTGCTAGGACTAGGGGCGACAGCACAGATACGCAGTATTTT
many,TRBV12-3/TRBV12-4,TRBJ2-5,NA,CASSPRTAETQYF,TGTGCCAGCAGTCCTCGGACCGCGGAGACCCAGTACTTC
NA,TRBV18,TRBJ2-7,NA,CASSPFQGRRDEQYF,TGTGCCAGCTCACCATTCCAGGGCCGTCGGGACGAGCAGTACTTC
few,TRBV4-1,TRBJ1-1,TRBD1,CASSQGQGARNTEAFF,TGCGCCAGCAGCCAAGGACAGGGGGCTCGGAACACTGAAGCTTTCTTT
few,TRBV7-6,TRBJ1-5,NA,CASSPAGRGNQPQHF,TGTGCCAGCAGCCCTGCAGGGAGAGGCAATCAGCCCCAGCATTTT
NA,TRBV20-1,TRBJ2-5,TRBD2,CSLTSGAQETQYF,TGCAGCCTAACTAGCGGAGCACAAGAGACCCAGTACTTC